Below, 24 T cell receptor beta chains from the same sample are listed, as sequenced in a study of shared clonotypes between healthy human individuals. The protocol was immunoSEQ multiplex PCR, while the TCRdb copy is restricted to in-frame clones and leaves out a portion. The table records hundreds of thousands of clones, roughly 79% of them present only once. What was sequenced was PBMCs. The receptors originated from a woman aged 40 to 55 in good health. Some clones in this sample may be carry-over from other donors' samples.

The chain has TRBV7-9 and TRBJ2-4, with TRBD2 matching 13 bases. This CDR3 region has 18 residues. CDR1 SEHNR and CDR2 FQNEAQ come from the germline V gene (reference sequence). Trimming cost V 5 bases and J 1 base; bases outside gene matches: 8. The CDR3: CASSQLAGGFGAKNIQYF. The CDR3 DNA follows: TGTGCCAGCAGCCAACTAGCGGGAGGGTTCGGGGCCAAAAACATTCAGTACTTC.

V usage is TRBV5-1 and J usage is TRBJ1-2; the match to TRBD1 covers 9 bases. CDR1 SGHRS and CDR2 YFSETQ come from the germline V gene. The V gene end was trimmed by 0 bases and the J gene end by 5 bases; junction bases not matched to a gene: 2. This CDR3 contains 14 residues. CDR3 bases: TGCGCCAGCAGCTTGGACGGACAGGGGTATGGCTACACCTTC. It encodes CASSLDGQGYGYTF. Together with reference TRBV5-1 and TRBJ1-2, the CDR3 gives the full variable domain: KAGVTQTPRYLIKTRGQQVTLSCSPISGHRSVSWYQQTPGQGLQFLFEYFSETQRNKGNFPGRFSGRQFSNSRSEMNVSTLELGDSALYLCASSLDGQGYGYTFGSGTRLTVV.

This clone was counted once. The rearrangement links TRBV4-2 to TRBJ2-6, with D possibly being TRBD1 or TRBD2 (5 bases each). V lost 5 bases to trimming and J lost 0 bases, with 17 bases between them. Germline V gene data show CDR1 as LGHNA and CDR2 as YNFKEQ. The CDR3 is made up of 18 amino acids. The DNA of the CDR3 is TGTGCCAGCAGCAGGGATCGGGGCTTGAACTCTGGGGCCAACGTCCTGACTTTC. Translation gives CASSRDRGLNSGANVLTF.

This clone has more than one count but fewer than ten. This chain links TRBV28 with TRBJ2-5; TRBD1 might be the D (5 bases). This CDR3 has 17 residues. The germline V gene has CDR1 MDHEN and CDR2 SYDVKM. Between the trimmed V and J ends, which lost 3 bases and 0 bases, there was a span of 17 bases. The CDR3 DNA reads TGTGCCAGCAGTTTGATGATTTGGGGCAGAGACCAAGAGACCCAGTACTTC. Amino acids: CASSLMIWGRDQETQYF.

The chain joins TRBV11-3 to TRBJ2-1; D ambiguous. The CDR3 is 14 amino acids. From germline, CDR1 is SGHNT and CDR2 YENEEA. Between the trimmed V and J ends, which lost 1 base and 6 bases, there was a span of 10 bases. CDR3 residues: CASSLGLDPNEQFF. The DNA for the CDR3 is TGTGCCAGCAGCTTAGGACTTGATCCCAATGAGCAGTTCTTC.

The V and J genes are TRBV5-6 and TRBJ1-4, with TRBD1 matching 9 bases. The germline V gene encodes CDR1 SGHDT and CDR2 YYEEEE. V was clipped by 4 bases and J by 0 bases; unmatched bases: 4. This CDR3 spans 16 amino acids. This CDR3 reads CASSLGQGSTNEKLFF. CDR3 coding DNA: TGTGCCAGCAGCCTAGGACAGGGGTCAACTAATGAAAAACTGTTTTTT.

The V and J genes are TRBV18 and TRBJ1-5; D ambiguous. The ends were cut back, 2 bases at V and 6 bases at J, with 11 bases in the middle. CDR3 length: 14 residues. The germline V gene encodes CDR1 KGHSH and CDR2 LQKENI. The CDR3 coding sequence is TGTGCCAGCTCACCAGACAATGGCGGTCAGCCCCAGCATTTT. It codes for CASSPDNGGQPQHF. Using reference TRBV18 and TRBJ1-5 for the parts outside the CDR3, the full variable domain is NAGVMQNPRHLVRRRGQEARLRCSPMKGHSHVYWYRQLPEEGLKFMVYLQKENIIDESGMPKERFSAEFPKEGPSILRIQQVVRGDSAAYFCASSPDNGGQPQHFGDGTRLSIL.

This clone has just a few counts. This chain uses TRBV5-1 with TRBJ2-2, with a possible D match to TRBD1 (5 bases). Germline V CDR1 and CDR2: SGHRS, YFSETQ. The CDR3 has 15 amino acids. Trimming took 2 bases from V and 0 from J, leaving 8 bases between them. DNA for the CDR3: TGCGCCAGCAGCTTTGCAGGGTCGAACACCGGGGAGCTGTTTTTT. Protein sequence: CASSFAGSNTGELFF.

This clone was detected a few times. Other nucleotide sequences from this sample produce the same CDR3. This sequence joins TRBV5-1 and TRBJ2-5, with D perhaps assigned TRBD1 or TRBD2 (5 bases each). From germline, CDR1 is SGHRS and CDR2 YFSETQ. The germline V and J ends were trimmed by 2 bases and 0 bases, with 8 bases remaining between them. CDR3 length: 14 residues. The CDR3 loop is CASSLLGDQETQYF. The CDR3 coding sequence is TGCGCCAGCAGCTTACTAGGGGACCAAGAGACCCAGTACTTC.

The chain employs TRBV11-1 and TRBJ1-4; D is unresolved. V was shortened by 2 bases and J by 8 bases, with 6 bases between the two germline ends. The CDR3 length is 12 residues. Germline CDR1 reads SGHAT; CDR2 reads FQDESV (reference sequence). CDR3 sequence (DNA): TGTGCCAGCAGCTTATGGAGGGAAAAACTGTTTTTT. Residues: CASSLWREKLFF.

This chain joins TRBV28 and TRBJ2-7, with 11 bases lining up with TRBD2. Germline CDR1 reads MDHEN; CDR2 reads SYDVKM. J was trimmed by 5 bases and V by 6 bases; bases with no gene match: 9. The CDR3 spans 15 residues. CDR3 residues: CASSPSGRNSNEQYF. DNA of the CDR3: TGTGCCAGCAGCCCTAGCGGGAGGAATTCTAACGAGCAGTACTTC.

The sample holds one count of this clone. The CDR3 loop is CASSLETGGDYGYTF. The CDR3 DNA reads TGCGCCAGCAGCTTGGAAACAGGGGGCGACTATGGCTACACCTTC. The chain combines TRBV5-1 with TRBJ1-2; 9 bases are a match to TRBD1. V was pared by 0 bases and J by 3 bases, with 3 bases of the junction left unmatched. From germline, CDR1 is SGHRS and CDR2 YFSETQ. CDR3 length equals 15 residues.

The J gene is TRBJ2-3, the V gene TRBV28; D possibly uses TRBD1 or TRBD2 (5 bases each). Between the trimmed V and J ends, which lost 4 bases and 0 bases, there was a span of 11 bases. The CDR3 runs to 15 residues. Germline V gene sequence: CDR1 MDHEN, CDR2 SYDVKM. DNA of the CDR3: TGTGCCAGCAGTTACCGGGACGGTAGCACAGATACGCAGTATTTT. It encodes CASSYRDGSTDTQYF.

The rearrangement joins TRBV30 to TRBJ2-3; 8 nucleotides match TRBD2. The trim removed 5 bases at V and 1 base at J, leaving 5 bases unmatched. Germline assignment: CDR1 GTSNPN and CDR2 SVGIG (reference sequence). This CDR3 has 14 residues. The CDR3 coding sequence is TGTGCCTGGGGCTCGACTAGCGGCACAGATACGCAGTATTTT. Its translation: CAWGSTSGTDTQYF. The full variable domain, in which reference TRBV30 and TRBJ2-3 provide the parts outside the CDR3, is SQTIHQWPATLVQPVGSPLSLECTVEGTSNPNLYWYRQAAGRGLQLLFYSVGIGQISSEVPQNLSASRPQDRQFILSSKKLLLSDSGFYLCAWGSTSGTDTQYFGPGTRLTVL.

This chain joins TRBV2 and TRBJ2-5; 7 positions match TRBD2. Per the germline V gene, CDR1 is SNHLY and CDR2 is FYNNEI. V lost 7 bases to trimming and J lost 2 bases; unmatched junction nucleotides: 10. The CDR3 has 15 residues. The CDR3 region is CASTGGSFSQETQYF. The CDR3 DNA follows: TGTGCCAGCACTGGCGGGAGTTTTTCACAAGAGACCCAGTACTTC.

This chain links TRBV5-1 with TRBJ1-4; D gene uncertain. Trimming removed 0 bases from V and 14 bases from J, with 17 bases in between. The CDR3 runs to 14 residues. The germline V gene encodes CDR1 SGHRS and CDR2 YFSETQ. As DNA, the CDR3 is TGCGCCAGCAGCTTGGACAGTTCCTCGAAAGGGCTGTTTTTT. Amino acid sequence: CASSLDSSSKGLFF.

This clone was observed a handful of times. V is TRBV5-6 and J is TRBJ2-7, with TRBD1 matching over 7 bases. V was clipped by 4 bases and J by 5 bases; unmatched bases: 6. There are 13 residues in the CDR3. Germline V gives CDR1 SGHDT, CDR2 YYEEEE. For the CDR3, the DNA is TGTGCCAGCAGCCTGGACAGGTCCCACGAGCAGTACTTC. Its translation is CASSLDRSHEQYF.

This clone showed up just once. The V and J genes are TRBV6-1 and TRBJ1-2; D is undetermined. The CDR3 totals 14 residues. CDR1 and CDR2 from the germline V gene are MNHNS and SASEGT. The ends were cut back, 1 base at V and 1 base at J, with 7 bases in the middle. The CDR3 DNA reads TGTGCCAGCAGTGAAGGGCGGAATAACTATGGCTACACCTTC. Its translation: CASSEGRNNYGYTF.

This chain uses TRBV10-3 with TRBJ1-2, with unresolved D. Germline CDR1 reads ENHRY; CDR2 reads SYGVKD. V lost 2 bases and J 7 bases, leaving 11 bases between the germline ends. CDR3 length: 13 amino acids. The chain's CDR3 is CAISEPKRPGYTF. CDR3 sequence (DNA): TGTGCCATCAGTGAGCCCAAACGCCCTGGCTACACCTTC.

As for this clone: An end of the junction does not agree with germline; a read error may underlie this. The chain has TRBV6-1 and TRBJ2-3; TRBD1 matches at 9 bases. Germline CDR1 reads MNHNS; CDR2 reads SASEGT. CDR3 length: 13 residues. The CDR3: CASRGQGSDSQYF. The CDR3 DNA reads TGTGCCAGCAGGGGACAGGGCTCAGATTCGCAGTATTTT.

This clone was detected a few times. The chain has TRBV29-1 and TRBJ1-1; no reliable D call. From germline, CDR1 is SQVTM and CDR2 ANQGSEA. The CDR3 is 12 residues long. V lost 4 bases to trimming and J lost 6 bases, with 12 bases between them. The CDR3 spells CSVGVGLAEAFF. CDR3 nucleotide sequence: TGCAGCGTTGGGGTAGGGTTGGCTGAAGCTTTCTTT.

The rearrangement links TRBV7-9 to TRBJ2-7, with TRBD1 identical over 7 bases. The germline CDR1 and CDR2 sequences are SEHNR and FQNEAQ (reference sequence). This CDR3 is 16 amino acids long. V lost 5 bases, J lost 4 bases, and 14 bases stayed unmatched. The CDR3 region is CASSLRGKRGAYEQYF. In DNA, the CDR3 is TGTGCCAGCAGCCTCAGGGGGAAGAGGGGTGCTTACGAGCAGTACTTC.

The chain carries TRBV19 and TRBJ1-5; 7 bases agree with TRBD1. The junction had 9 bases not matched to a gene; V was cut back by 0 bases and J by 4 bases. Per the germline V gene, CDR1 is LNHDA and CDR2 is SQIVND (reference sequence). This CDR3 comprises 17 residues. CDR3 sequence (DNA): TGTGCCAGTAGTATAGATCTATGGGACAGAGGGAATCAGCCCCAGCATTTT. Amino acids: CASSIDLWDRGNQPQHF.

This sequence joins TRBV30 and TRBJ1-2; the D gene is possibly TRBD1 (5 bases). The CDR3 sequence is 13 residues long. Germline CDR1 reads GTSNPN; CDR2 reads SVGIG (reference sequence). Deletions cut 5 bases from V and 6 bases from J, with 16 bases between. CDR3 in amino acids: CAWAPGLRDGYTF. The CDR3 DNA sequence: TGTGCCTGGGCCCCAGGGCTAAGGGATGGCTACACCTTC.